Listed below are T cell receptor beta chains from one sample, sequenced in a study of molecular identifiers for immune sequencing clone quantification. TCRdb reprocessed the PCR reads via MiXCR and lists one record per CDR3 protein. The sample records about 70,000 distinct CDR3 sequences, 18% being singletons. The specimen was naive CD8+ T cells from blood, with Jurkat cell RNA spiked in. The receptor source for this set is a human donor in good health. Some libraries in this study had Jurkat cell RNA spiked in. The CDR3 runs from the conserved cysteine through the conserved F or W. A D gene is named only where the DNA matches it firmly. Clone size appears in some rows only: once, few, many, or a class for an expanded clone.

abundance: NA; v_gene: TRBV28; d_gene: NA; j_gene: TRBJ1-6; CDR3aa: CASSENSPLHF; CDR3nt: TGTGCCAGCAGTGAAAATTCACCCCTCCACTTT
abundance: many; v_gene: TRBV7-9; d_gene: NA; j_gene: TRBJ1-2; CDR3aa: CASSLAIVPGGGYTF; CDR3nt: TGTGCCAGCAGCTTAGCGATCGTCCCCGGGGGAGGCTACACCTTC
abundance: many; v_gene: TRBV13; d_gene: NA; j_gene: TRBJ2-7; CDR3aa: CASSKEGAASYEQYF; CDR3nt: TGTGCCAGCAGCAAAGAAGGGGCAGCCTCCTACGAGCAGTACTTC
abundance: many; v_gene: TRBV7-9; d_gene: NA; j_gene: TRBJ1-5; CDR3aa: CASSLADSYNQPQHF; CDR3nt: TGTGCCAGCAGCTTAGCGGACAGCTACAATCAGCCCCAGCATTTT
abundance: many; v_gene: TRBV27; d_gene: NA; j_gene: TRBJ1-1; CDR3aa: CASSLYSRGGEAFF; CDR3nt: TGTGCCAGCAGTTTATACTCCCGTGGTGGGGAAGCTTTCTTT
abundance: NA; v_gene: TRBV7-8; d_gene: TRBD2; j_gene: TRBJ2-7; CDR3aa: CASSHGLGPTSGILREQYF; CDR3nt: TGTGCCAGCAGCCACGGTTTAGGTCCTACTAGCGGGATTTTGAGAGAGCAGTACTTC
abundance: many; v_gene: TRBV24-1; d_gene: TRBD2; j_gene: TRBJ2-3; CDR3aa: CATTWREKNTQYF; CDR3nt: TGTGCCACCACCTGGCGGGAGAAAAATACGCAGTATTTT
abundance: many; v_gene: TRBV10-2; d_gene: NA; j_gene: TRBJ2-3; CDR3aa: CAIKLTDTQYF; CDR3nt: TGCGCCATCAAACTCACAGATACGCAGTATTTT
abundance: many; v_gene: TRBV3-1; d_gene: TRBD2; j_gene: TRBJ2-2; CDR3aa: CASSQGRLAGERTGELFF; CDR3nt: TGTGCCAGCAGCCAAGGAAGACTAGCGGGAGAGAGGACCGGGGAGCTGTTTTTT
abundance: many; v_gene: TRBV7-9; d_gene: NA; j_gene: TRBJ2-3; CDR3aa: CASSAPPEGGSTDTQYF; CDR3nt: TGTGCCAGCAGCGCTCCCCCTGAGGGAGGTAGCACAGATACGCAGTATTTT
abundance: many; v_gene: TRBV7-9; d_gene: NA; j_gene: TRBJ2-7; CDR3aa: CASSPPGSAYEQYF; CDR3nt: TGTGCCAGCAGCCCCCCGGGTTCGGCCTACGAGCAGTACTTC
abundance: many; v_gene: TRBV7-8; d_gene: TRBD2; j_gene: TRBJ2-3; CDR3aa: CASSLGPSGRTDTQYF; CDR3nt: TGTGCCAGCAGCTTAGGGCCTAGCGGGAGGACAGATACGCAGTATTTT
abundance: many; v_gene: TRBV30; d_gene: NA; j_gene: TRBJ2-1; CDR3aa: CAWSSLPSYNEQFF; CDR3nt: TGTGCCTGGTCCTCTCTCCCCTCCTACAATGAGCAGTTCTTC
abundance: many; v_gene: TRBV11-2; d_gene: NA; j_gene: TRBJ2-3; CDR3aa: CASSLDAGATTDTQYF; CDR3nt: TGTGCCAGCAGCTTAGATGCGGGGGCGACCACAGATACGCAGTATTTT
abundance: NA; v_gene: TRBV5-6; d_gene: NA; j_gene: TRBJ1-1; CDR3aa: CASSFGTRGEAYF; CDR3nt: TGTGCCAGCAGCTTCGGGACAAGGGGTGAAGCTTACTTT
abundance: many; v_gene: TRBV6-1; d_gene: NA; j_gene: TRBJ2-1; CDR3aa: CASTGGGDYNEQFF; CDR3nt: TGTGCCAGCACTGGTGGCGGAGACTACAATGAGCAGTTCTTC
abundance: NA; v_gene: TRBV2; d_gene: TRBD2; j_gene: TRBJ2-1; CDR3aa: CASSAGGASGVPLLYNEQFF; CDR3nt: TGTGCCAGCAGTGCGGGGGGGGCTAGCGGAGTGCCCCTCCTCTACAATGAGCAGTTCTTC
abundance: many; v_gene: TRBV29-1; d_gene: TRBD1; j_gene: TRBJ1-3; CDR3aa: CSVVGQGYGNTIYF; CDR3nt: TGCAGCGTTGTTGGACAGGGGTACGGAAACACCATATATTTT
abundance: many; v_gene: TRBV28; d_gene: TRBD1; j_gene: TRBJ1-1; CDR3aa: CASSLYRGGGTEAFF; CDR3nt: TGTGCCAGCAGTTTATACAGGGGCGGGGGGACTGAAGCTTTCTTT
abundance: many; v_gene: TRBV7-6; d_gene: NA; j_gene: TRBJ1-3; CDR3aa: CASSLAPAGNSGNTIYF; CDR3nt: TGTGCCAGCAGCTTAGCCCCGGCCGGAAACTCTGGAAACACCATATATTTT
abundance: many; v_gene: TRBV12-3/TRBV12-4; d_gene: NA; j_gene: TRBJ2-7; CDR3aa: CASSLVVGFNPLMGEQYF; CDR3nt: TGTGCCAGCAGTTTAGTCGTTGGGTTCAACCCCCTCATGGGCGAGCAGTACTTC
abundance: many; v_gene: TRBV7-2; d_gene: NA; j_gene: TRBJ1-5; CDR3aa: CASSLLELQPQHF; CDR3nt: TGTGCCAGCAGCTTATTAGAATTACAGCCCCAGCATTTT
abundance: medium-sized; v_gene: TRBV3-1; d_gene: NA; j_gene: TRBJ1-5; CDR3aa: CASSQDGGANQPQHF; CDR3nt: TGTGCCAGCAGCCAAGATGGAGGGGCCAATCAGCCCCAGCATTTT
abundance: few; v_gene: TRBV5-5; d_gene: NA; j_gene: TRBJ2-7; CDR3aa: CASSFFLDYEQYF; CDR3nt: TGTGCCAGCAGCTTCTTCCTAGATTACGAGCAGTACTTC
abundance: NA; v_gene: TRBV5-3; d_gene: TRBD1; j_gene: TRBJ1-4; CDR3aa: CVSSLGGGPANEKLFF; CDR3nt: TGTGTCAGCAGCTTAGGGGGCGGACCAGCTAATGAAAAACTGTTTTTT
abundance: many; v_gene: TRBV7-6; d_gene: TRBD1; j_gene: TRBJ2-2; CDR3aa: CASSFRGPDTGELFF; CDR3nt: TGTGCCAGCAGCTTTAGGGGGCCGGACACCGGGGAGCTGTTTTTT
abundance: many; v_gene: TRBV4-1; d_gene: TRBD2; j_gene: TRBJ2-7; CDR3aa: CASRGSGSYEQYF; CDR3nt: TGCGCCAGCAGGGGTAGCGGGAGCTACGAGCAGTACTTC
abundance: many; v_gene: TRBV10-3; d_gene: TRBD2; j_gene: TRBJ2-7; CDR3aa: CAITEGLAGVITHEQYF; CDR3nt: TGTGCCATCACTGAAGGACTAGCGGGAGTGATTACCCACGAGCAGTACTTC
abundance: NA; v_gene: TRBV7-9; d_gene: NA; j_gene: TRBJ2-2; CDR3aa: CASSASLGGGANTGELFF; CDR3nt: TGTGCCAGCAGCGCCTCCCTCGGGGGAGGCGCGAACACCGGGGAGCTGTTTTTT
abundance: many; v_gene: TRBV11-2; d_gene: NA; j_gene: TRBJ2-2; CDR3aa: CASSPERAANTGELFF; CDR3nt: TGTGCCAGCAGCCCCGAGCGGGCTGCGAACACCGGGGAGCTGTTTTTT
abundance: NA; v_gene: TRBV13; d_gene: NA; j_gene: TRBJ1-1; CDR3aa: CASSWGKNTGAFF; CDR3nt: TGTGCCAGCAGCTGGGGTAAGAACACTGGAGCTTTCTTT
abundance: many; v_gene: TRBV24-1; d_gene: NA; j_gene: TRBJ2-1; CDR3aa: CATSRNGNTYNEQFF; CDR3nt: TGTGCCACCTCGCGGAACGGAAATACGTACAATGAGCAGTTCTTC
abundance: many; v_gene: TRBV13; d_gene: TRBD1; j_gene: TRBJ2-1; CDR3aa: CASSRGQGRNEQFF; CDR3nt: TGTGCCAGCAGCAGAGGACAGGGAAGAAATGAGCAGTTCTTC
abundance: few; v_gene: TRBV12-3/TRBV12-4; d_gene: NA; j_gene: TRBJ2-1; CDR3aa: CASSPPVSEQFF; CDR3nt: TGTGCCAGCAGTCCCCCAGTCAGTGAGCAGTTCTTC
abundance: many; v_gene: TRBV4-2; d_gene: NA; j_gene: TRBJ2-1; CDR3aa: CASSHGQLNEQFF; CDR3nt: TGTGCCAGCAGCCACGGACAGTTGAATGAGCAGTTCTTC
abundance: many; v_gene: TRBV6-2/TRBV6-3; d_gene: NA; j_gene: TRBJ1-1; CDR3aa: CASSPGWAEAFF; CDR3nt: TGTGCCAGCAGCCCCGGGTGGGCTGAAGCTTTCTTT
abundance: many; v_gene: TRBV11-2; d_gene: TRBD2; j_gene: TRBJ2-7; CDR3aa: CASSPGKLADEQYF; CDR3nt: TGTGCCAGCAGCCCAGGAAAACTAGCGGACGAGCAGTACTTC
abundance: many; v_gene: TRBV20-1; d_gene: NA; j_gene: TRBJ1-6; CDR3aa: CTTPRGGVNSPLHF; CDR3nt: TGCACCACGCCCCGGGGGGGGGTTAATTCACCCCTCCACTTT
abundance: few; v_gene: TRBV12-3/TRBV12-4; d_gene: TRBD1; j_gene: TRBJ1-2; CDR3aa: CASTIRTGGDYGYTF; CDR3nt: TGTGCCAGCACCATCCGGACAGGGGGCGACTATGGCTACACCTTC